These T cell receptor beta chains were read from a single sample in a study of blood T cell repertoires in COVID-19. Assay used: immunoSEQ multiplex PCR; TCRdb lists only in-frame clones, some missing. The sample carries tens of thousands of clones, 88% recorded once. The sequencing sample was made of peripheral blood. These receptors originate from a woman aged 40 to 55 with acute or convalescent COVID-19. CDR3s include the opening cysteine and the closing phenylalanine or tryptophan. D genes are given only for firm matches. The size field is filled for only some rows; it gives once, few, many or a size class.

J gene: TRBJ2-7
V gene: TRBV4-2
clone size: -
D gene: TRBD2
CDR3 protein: CASSQPPGTSASYEQYF
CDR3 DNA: TGTGCCAGCAGCCAGCCTCCCGGGACTAGCGCCTCCTACGAGCAGTACTTC

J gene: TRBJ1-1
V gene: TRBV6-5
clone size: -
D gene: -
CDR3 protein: CASRSTGGSTEAFF
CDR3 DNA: TGTGCCAGCAGATCCACCGGGGGGAGCACTGAAGCTTTCTTT

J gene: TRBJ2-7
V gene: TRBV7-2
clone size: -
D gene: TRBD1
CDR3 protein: CASSTDRGNFLYEQYF
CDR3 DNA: TGTGCCAGCAGCACGGACAGGGGAAATTTTTTATACGAGCAGTACTTC

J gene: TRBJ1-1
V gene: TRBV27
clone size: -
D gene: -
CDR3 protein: CASPWGGRMNTEAFF
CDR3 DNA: TGTGCCAGCCCTTGGGGGGGCCGGATGAACACTGAAGCTTTCTTT

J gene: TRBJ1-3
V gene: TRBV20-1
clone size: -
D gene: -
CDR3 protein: CSATQGNTIYF
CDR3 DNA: TGCAGTGCTACTCAGGGAAACACCATATATTTT

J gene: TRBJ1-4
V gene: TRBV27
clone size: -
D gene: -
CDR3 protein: CASSFSGYEKLFF
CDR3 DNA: TGTGCCAGCAGTTTTTCAGGCTACGAAAAACTGTTTTTT

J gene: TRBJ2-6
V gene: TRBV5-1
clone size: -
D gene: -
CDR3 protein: CASSRGESGANVLTF
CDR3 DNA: TGCGCCAGCAGCCGGGGAGAATCTGGGGCCAACGTCCTGACTTTC

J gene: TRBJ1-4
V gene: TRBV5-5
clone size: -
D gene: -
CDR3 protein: CASSLSAPLGSEKLFF
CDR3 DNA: TGTGCCAGCAGCTTGAGTGCCCCCCTTGGGAGTGAAAAACTGTTTTTT

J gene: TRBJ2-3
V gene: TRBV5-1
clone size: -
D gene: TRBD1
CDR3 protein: CASHHRGDTQYF
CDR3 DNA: TGCGCCAGCCACCACAGGGGGGATACGCAGTATTTT

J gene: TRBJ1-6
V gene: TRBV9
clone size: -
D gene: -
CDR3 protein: CASSVDTGSPLHF
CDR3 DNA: TGTGCCAGCAGCGTAGACACAGGGTCACCCCTCCACTTT

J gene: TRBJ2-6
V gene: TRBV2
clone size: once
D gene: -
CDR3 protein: CASSSGAGANVLTF
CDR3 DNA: TGTGCCAGCAGTTCTGGAGCTGGGGCCAACGTCCTGACTTTC

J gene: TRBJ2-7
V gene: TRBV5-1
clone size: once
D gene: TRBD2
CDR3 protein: CASSLVVEGLAGLISYEQYF
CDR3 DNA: TGCGCCAGCAGCTTGGTGGTGGAGGGACTAGCGGGACTTATCTCCTACGAGCAGTACTTC

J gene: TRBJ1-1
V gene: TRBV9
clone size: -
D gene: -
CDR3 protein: CASSGSGQTEAFF
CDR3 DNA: TGTGCCAGCAGCGGCTCAGGGCAAACTGAAGCTTTCTTT

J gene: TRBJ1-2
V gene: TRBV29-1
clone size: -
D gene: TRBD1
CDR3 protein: CSVYRTGVANGYTF
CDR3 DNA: TGCAGCGTTTACAGGACAGGGGTTGCGAATGGCTACACCTTC

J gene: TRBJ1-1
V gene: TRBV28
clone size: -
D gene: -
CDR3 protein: CASSLGRGSGNTEAFF
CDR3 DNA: TGTGCCAGCAGTCTCGGCAGGGGATCAGGGAACACTGAAGCTTTCTTT

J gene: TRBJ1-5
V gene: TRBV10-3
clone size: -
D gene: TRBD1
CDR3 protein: CAISETDRDQPQHF
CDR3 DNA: TGTGCCATCAGTGAGACGGACAGGGATCAGCCCCAGCATTTT

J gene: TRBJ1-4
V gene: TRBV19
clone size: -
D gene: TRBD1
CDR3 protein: CASSITSGGSREKLFF
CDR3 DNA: TGTGCCAGTAGTATTACCTCAGGGGGCAGTCGAGAAAAACTGTTTTTT

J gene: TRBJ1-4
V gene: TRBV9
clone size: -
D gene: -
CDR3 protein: CASSVGSVATNEKLFF
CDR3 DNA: TGTGCCAGCAGCGTAGGTTCGGTTGCAACTAATGAAAAACTGTTTTTT

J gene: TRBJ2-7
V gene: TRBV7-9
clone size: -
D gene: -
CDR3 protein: CASSPAQVGSYEQYF
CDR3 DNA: TGTGCCAGCAGCCCAGCCCAGGTCGGCTCCTACGAGCAGTACTTC

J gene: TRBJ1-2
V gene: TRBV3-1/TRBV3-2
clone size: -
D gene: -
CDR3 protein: CASSQDLDKGNSWGYGYTF
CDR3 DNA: TGTGCCAGCAGCCAAGATCTGGACAAGGGAAATAGCTGGGGCTATGGCTACACCTTC

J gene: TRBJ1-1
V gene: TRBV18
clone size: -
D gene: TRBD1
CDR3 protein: CASSRQGTMNTEAFF
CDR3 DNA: TGTGCCAGCTCACGACAGGGGACCATGAACACTGAAGCTTTCTTT

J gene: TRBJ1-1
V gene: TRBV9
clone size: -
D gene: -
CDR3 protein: CASSASGNTEAFF
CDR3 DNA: TGTGCCAGCAGCGCCTCCGGGAACACTGAAGCTTTCTTT